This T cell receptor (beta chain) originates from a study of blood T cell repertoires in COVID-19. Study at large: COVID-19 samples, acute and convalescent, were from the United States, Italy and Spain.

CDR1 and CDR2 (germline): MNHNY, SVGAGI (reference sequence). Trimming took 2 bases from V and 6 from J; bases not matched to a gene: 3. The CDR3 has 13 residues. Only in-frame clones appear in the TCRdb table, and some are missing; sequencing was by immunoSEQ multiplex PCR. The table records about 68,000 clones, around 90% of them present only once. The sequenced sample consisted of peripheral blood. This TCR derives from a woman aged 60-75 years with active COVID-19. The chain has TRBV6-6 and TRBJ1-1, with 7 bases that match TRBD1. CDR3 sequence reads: CASSYPRGPEAFF. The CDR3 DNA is TGTGCCAGCAGTTACCCAAGGGGGCCTGAAGCTTTCTTT.